A selection of T cell receptor beta chains follows, all from one sample in a study of blood T cell repertoires in COVID-19. Using immunoSEQ multiplex PCR, the repertoire was profiled, and TCRdb retains in-frame clones only, with some absent. The sample includes some 77,000 clones, around nine tenths seen only once; the top ten take approximately 8%. Sequenced: peripheral blood. Receptors originate from a man under 40 with acute or convalescent COVID-19. CDR3s include the opening cysteine and the closing phenylalanine or tryptophan. The D gene is left open where the match is weak. A clone size is listed for some rows: how often the clone was seen (once, few, many), or a class if it is expanded.

TRBV4-1,TRBJ2-1,NA,15,NA,TGCGCCAGCAGCCCGGCGGACTCTGGGTACAATGAGCAGTTCTTC,CASSPADSGYNEQFF
TRBV28,TRBJ2-2,NA,17,few,TGTGCCAGCAGTACAATACCGCTGGCACCCAACACCGGGGAGCTGTTTTTT,CASSTIPLAPNTGELFF
TRBV18,TRBJ1-1,NA,12,NA,TGTGCCAGCTCACCTCGGACAGAGAGGACTTTCTTT,CASSPRTERTFF
TRBV7-9,TRBJ1-1,NA,14,NA,TGTGCCAGCAGCTTAACCGGGGGGGCCTTTGAAGCTTTCTTT,CASSLTGGAFEAFF
TRBV9,TRBJ2-5,TRBD1,15,NA,TGTGCCAGCAGCGTAGGGGACAGGGGGCGAGAGACCCAGTACTTC,CASSVGDRGRETQYF
TRBV4-3,TRBJ2-7,TRBD1,15,NA,TGCGCCAGCAGCCCCGGACAGGGGGCAGGGTACGAGCAGTACTTC,CASSPGQGAGYEQYF
TRBV9,TRBJ1-4,TRBD1,16,NA,TGTGCCAGCAGCCAGTCTACGGACAGGGCAAGGGAAAAACTGTTTTTT,CASSQSTDRAREKLFF
TRBV7-3,TRBJ2-7,TRBD1,15,NA,TGTGCCAGCAGCTGGATGGCGGGACAGGGCTACGAGCAGTACTTC,CASSWMAGQGYEQYF
TRBV30,TRBJ1-1,NA,17,NA,TGTGCCTGGAGTGCGACGGTGCAGGGTACGGTTGACGCTGAAGCTTTCTTT,CAWSATVQGTVDAEAFF
TRBV10-2,TRBJ2-7,NA,12,few,TGCGCCAGCAGTGAGTTAACCTACGAGCAGTACTTC,CASSELTYEQYF
TRBV28,TRBJ1-6,NA,16,NA,TGTGCCAGCAGTCCATCCGGGACACCCTATAATTCACCCCTCCACTTT,CASSPSGTPYNSPLHF
TRBV7-2,TRBJ2-2,TRBD2,14,NA,TGTGCCAGCGGTCTGGCGGGAGGGACCGGGGAGCTGTTTTTT,CASGLAGGTGELFF
TRBV2,TRBJ1-5,TRBD1,14,NA,TGTGCCAGCAGCGATACAGGGGGAAATCAGCCCCAGCATTTT,CASSDTGGNQPQHF
TRBV28,TRBJ2-2,NA,14,NA,TGTGCCAGCAGCACTCCCGGGTCCACCGGGGAGCTGTTTTTT,CASSTPGSTGELFF
TRBV25-1,TRBJ2-5,NA,14,NA,TGTGCCAGCAGCCGGGGTGCCTCTTATGCGGCCCAGTACTTC,CASSRGASYAAQYF
TRBV6-5,TRBJ1-4,TRBD1,14,NA,TGTGCCAGCAGCCGGACAGGAACTAATGAAAAACTGTTTTTT,CASSRTGTNEKLFF
TRBV6-2/TRBV6-3,TRBJ2-7,NA,13,NA,TGTGCCAGCAGTTACGCTGAGACCTACGAGCAGTACTTC,CASSYAETYEQYF
TRBV6-5,TRBJ2-7,TRBD1,14,NA,TGTGCCAGCAGTCAGACAGGGCGCCCCTACGAGCAGTACTTC,CASSQTGRPYEQYF
TRBV28,TRBJ1-4,TRBD1,11,NA,TGTGCCTGCAGGACAGGGGAGTATCTGTTTTTT,CACRTGEYLFF
TRBV6-6,TRBJ2-1,NA,19,NA,TGTGCCAGCAGTCCTCGGGGGAGGACTGATAAGAGCTCCTACAATGAGCAGTTCTTC,CASSPRGRTDKSSYNEQFF
TRBV4-3,TRBJ2-1,TRBD2,15,NA,TGCGCCAGCAGCAAGCGGGGGGGGTCCTACAATGAGCAGTTCTTC,CASSKRGGSYNEQFF
TRBV19,TRBJ1-5,NA,13,NA,TGTGCCAGTAATGTAGTCGGGGATCAGCCCCAGCATTTT,CASNVVGDQPQHF
TRBV5-1,TRBJ2-5,NA,14,NA,TGCGCCAGCAGCTTGGCCGCGGGGGACAAGACCCAGTACTTC,CASSLAAGDKTQYF
TRBV5-1,TRBJ1-2,NA,16,NA,TGCGCCAGCAGCTTGGTTAGGCGGGCAGACGACTATGGCTACACCTTC,CASSLVRRADDYGYTF
TRBV3-1/TRBV3-2,TRBJ2-1,TRBD2,14,NA,TGTGCCAGCAGCCGTAGCGGGGGGAAAAAGGAGCAGTTCTTC,CASSRSGGKKEQFF
TRBV9,TRBJ2-5,NA,15,NA,TGTGCCAGCAGTTTAGGGCTAGCGAAAGGAGAGACCCAGTACTTC,CASSLGLAKGETQYF
TRBV7-9,TRBJ1-3,NA,14,NA,TGTGCCAGCAGCTTTAACGGCTCTGGAAACACCATATATTTT,CASSFNGSGNTIYF
TRBV19,TRBJ2-7,TRBD2,15,NA,TGTGCCAGTACCGCTGGTACTAGCGGGCCCTACGAGCAGTACTTC,CASTAGTSGPYEQYF
TRBV9,TRBJ2-6,TRBD2,15,NA,TGTGCCAGCAGCGTCGGGGGGGCTGGGGCCAACGTCCTGACTTTC,CASSVGGAGANVLTF
TRBV30,TRBJ1-5,NA,14,NA,TGTGCCTGGAGTGCCGGACAGTTTAATCAGCCCCAGCATTTT,CAWSAGQFNQPQHF
TRBV19,TRBJ1-1,NA,14,NA,TGTGCCAGTAACAAGGGGCAGAGCTTTTCTGAAGCTTTCTTT,CASNKGQSFSEAFF
TRBV11-2,TRBJ2-7,NA,14,NA,TGTGCCAGCAGCTTAGAGTCCGGGAACTACGAGCAGTACTTC,CASSLESGNYEQYF
TRBV18,TRBJ2-7,NA,15,NA,TGTGCCAGCTCACACGGGGTTTCGCAGGTGGGCGAGCAGTACTTC,CASSHGVSQVGEQYF
TRBV12-3/TRBV12-4,TRBJ1-5,TRBD1,13,NA,TGTGCCAGCCAGGGACAGGGGAACCAGCCCCAGCATTTT,CASQGQGNQPQHF
TRBV3-1/TRBV3-2,TRBJ2-7,TRBD1,14,NA,TGTGCCAGCAGCCAAGAGGACAGGGGGTACGAGCAGTACTTC,CASSQEDRGYEQYF
TRBV19,TRBJ1-5,NA,15,NA,TGTGCCAGTGGAAGGACTACGGACGGCAATCAGCCCCAGCATTTT,CASGRTTDGNQPQHF
TRBV19,TRBJ2-7,NA,15,NA,TGTGCCAGTAGTATCGCCGGGACTGACTCCTACGAGCAGTACTTC,CASSIAGTDSYEQYF
TRBV27,TRBJ2-1,TRBD2,17,NA,TGTGCCAGCATCCGAGGTACTAGCGGGAGATGGGTGAATGAGCAGTTCTTC,CASIRGTSGRWVNEQFF
TRBV13,TRBJ2-3,NA,14,NA,TGTGCCAGCAGCTTCCGCCCGGACTCAGATACGCAGTATTTT,CASSFRPDSDTQYF
TRBV5-8,TRBJ1-3,TRBD1,17,NA,TGTGCCAGCAGCTTCTACCGGACAGGGGGAACTGGAAACACCATATATTTT,CASSFYRTGGTGNTIYF
TRBV10-2,TRBJ2-3,TRBD1,14,NA,TGCGCCAGCAGTGGACAGGGGATCGCAGATACGCAGTATTTT,CASSGQGIADTQYF
TRBV28,TRBJ1-1,NA,12,NA,TGTGCCAGCAGTTCCCGGACAGTTGAAGCTTTCTTT,CASSSRTVEAFF
TRBV2,TRBJ2-5,TRBD2,16,NA,TGTGCCAGCAGGAGGGGGGGAACTAGCGGGAGCGGGACCCAGTACTTC,CASRRGGTSGSGTQYF
TRBV30,TRBJ1-2,TRBD1,13,NA,TGTGCCTGGGTACAGGGGGCCCGCCAGGGCTACACCTTC,CAWVQGARQGYTF
TRBV7-2,TRBJ2-3,TRBD2,17,NA,TGTGCCAGCAGCTTAGGGGCTAGCGGGGGGCCAGGAGATACGCAGTATTTT,CASSLGASGGPGDTQYF
TRBV29-1,TRBJ2-1,NA,14,NA,TGCAGCGTTATCCTAGTTTTTACCTACAATGAGCAGTTCTTC,CSVILVFTYNEQFF
TRBV7-9,TRBJ1-2,TRBD1,17,NA,TGTGCCAGCAGCTTACTTCGTGCAGGGGGCGGTAACTATGGCTACACCTTC,CASSLLRAGGGNYGYTF
TRBV10-3,TRBJ1-2,NA,14,NA,TGTGCCATCAGAGCGGGGCGGGCCTACTATGGCTACACCTTC,CAIRAGRAYYGYTF
TRBV18,TRBJ2-5,TRBD2,16,once,TGTGCCAGCTCACCGATGACTAGCGGGAGAGGAGAGACCCAGTACTTC,CASSPMTSGRGETQYF
TRBV5-4,TRBJ2-7,NA,17,NA,TGTGCCAGCAGCTTGGCAGGAGGGCAGAGTTGGGTCTACGAGCAGTACTTC,CASSLAGGQSWVYEQYF
TRBV11-2,TRBJ2-7,TRBD1,13,NA,TGTGCCAGCAGCTTGGGACAGACCTACGAGCAGTACTTC,CASSLGQTYEQYF
TRBV12-3/TRBV12-4,TRBJ1-4,NA,12,NA,TGTGCCAGCAACCGACCAGGTGAAAAACTGTTTTTT,CASNRPGEKLFF
TRBV7-2,TRBJ2-7,TRBD1,15,NA,TGTGCCAGCAGCACAAGACAGGGTAGCTCCTACGAGCAGTACTTC,CASSTRQGSSYEQYF